The T cell receptor beta chain described here comes from a study of control samples from healthy donors and cancer patients. Profiled with immunoSEQ multiplex PCR; TCRdb holds only in-frame clones, not every one. The repertoire has 35,000 to 50,000 clones, approximately 87% of them found once; the top ten carry about a tenth. Germline V gene sequence: CDR1 MNHEY, CDR2 SVGEGT. V lost 6 bases and J lost 7, with 18 bases in between. The CDR3 totals 15 residues. This clonotype originated in a woman in her sixties or seventies with lung cancer. The sample comprised PBMCs. The chain joins TRBV6-2 or TRBV6-3 to TRBJ1-4, with a tentative D call TRBD1 (6 bases). As DNA, the CDR3 is TGTGCCAGCAGCCCCACAGGGACCCAGAGTGAAAAACTGTTTTTT. Translated, it gives CASSPTGTQSEKLFF.